There are a few counts of the clone carrying this TCR beta chain. No antigen is known for it. This entry comes from a study of blood T cells in healthy people across ages. Broader study findings: TCR beta diversity, measured per million T cells, fell in a roughly linear way with age. Both higher diversity and more naive CD4+ cells marked long-lived donors when set against aged donors.

Next came a second PCR, run for about 6 to 11 cycles, which used a sample-barcoded 5' primer along with a J-beta primer mix. TCRdb called the 5' RACE reads again in MiXCR, with one record for every CDR3 protein. The sample comprises 1,500,000 or so distinct CDR3 sequences, approximately 39% of which are singletons, and 4% rests with the top ten. Sequences were obtained from blood. The TCR was taken from a woman younger than 35 in good health.

This CDR3 reads CATSRVSNQPQHF. The CDR3 DNA follows: TGTGCCACCAGCAGAGTATCAAATCAGCCCCAGCATTTT. V gene TRBV15 combines with J gene TRBJ1-5; no definite D call. The CDR3 contains 13 residues. Germline loops: CDR1 LNHNV, CDR2 YYDKDF (reference sequence). The germline V and J ends were trimmed by 1 base and 4 bases, with 5 bases remaining between them.